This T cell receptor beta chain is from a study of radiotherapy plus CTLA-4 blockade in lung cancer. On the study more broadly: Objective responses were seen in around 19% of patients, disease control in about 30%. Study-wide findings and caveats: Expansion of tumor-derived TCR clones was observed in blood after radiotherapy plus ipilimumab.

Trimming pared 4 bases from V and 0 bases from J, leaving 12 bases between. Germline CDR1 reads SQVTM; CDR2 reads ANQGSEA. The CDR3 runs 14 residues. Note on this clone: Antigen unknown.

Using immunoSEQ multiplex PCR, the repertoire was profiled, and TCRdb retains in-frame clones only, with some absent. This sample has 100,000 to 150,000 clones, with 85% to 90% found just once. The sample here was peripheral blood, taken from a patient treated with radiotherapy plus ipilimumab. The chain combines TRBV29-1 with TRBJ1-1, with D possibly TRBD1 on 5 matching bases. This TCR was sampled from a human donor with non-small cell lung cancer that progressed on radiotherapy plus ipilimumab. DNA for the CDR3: TGCAGCGTTGTAGGGGCTGGAATGAACACTGAAGCTTTCTTT. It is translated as CSVVGAGMNTEAFF.